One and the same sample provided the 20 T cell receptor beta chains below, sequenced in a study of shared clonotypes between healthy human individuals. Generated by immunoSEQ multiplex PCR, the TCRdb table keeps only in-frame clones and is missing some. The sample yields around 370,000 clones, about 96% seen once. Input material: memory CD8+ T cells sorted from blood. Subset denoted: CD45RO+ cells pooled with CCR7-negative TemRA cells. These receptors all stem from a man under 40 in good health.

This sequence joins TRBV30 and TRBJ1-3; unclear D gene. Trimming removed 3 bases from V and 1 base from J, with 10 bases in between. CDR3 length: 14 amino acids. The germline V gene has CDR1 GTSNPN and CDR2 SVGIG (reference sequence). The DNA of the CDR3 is TGTGCCTGGAGCCCCCTAGCTTCTGGAAACACCATATATTTT. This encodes CAWSPLASGNTIYF.

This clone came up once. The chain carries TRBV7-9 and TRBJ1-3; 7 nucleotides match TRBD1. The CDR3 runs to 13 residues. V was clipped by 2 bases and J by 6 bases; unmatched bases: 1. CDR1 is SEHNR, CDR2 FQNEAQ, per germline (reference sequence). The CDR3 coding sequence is TGTGCCAGCAGCTTAACAGGGGAAAACACCATATATTTT. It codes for CASSLTGENTIYF.

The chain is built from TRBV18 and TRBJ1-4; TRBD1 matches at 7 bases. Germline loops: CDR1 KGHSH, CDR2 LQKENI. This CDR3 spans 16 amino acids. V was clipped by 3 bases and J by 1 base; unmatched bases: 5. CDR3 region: CASSPFSGGTNEKLFF. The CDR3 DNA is TGTGCCAGCTCACCGTTCTCAGGGGGAACTAATGAAAAACTGTTTTTT.

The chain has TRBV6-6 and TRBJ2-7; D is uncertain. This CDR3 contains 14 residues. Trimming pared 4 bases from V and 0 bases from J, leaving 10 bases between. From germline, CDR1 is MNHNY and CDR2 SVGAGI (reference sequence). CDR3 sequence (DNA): TGTGCCAGCAGTTTGACGCCCGTCTCCTACGAGCAGTACTTC. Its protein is CASSLTPVSYEQYF.

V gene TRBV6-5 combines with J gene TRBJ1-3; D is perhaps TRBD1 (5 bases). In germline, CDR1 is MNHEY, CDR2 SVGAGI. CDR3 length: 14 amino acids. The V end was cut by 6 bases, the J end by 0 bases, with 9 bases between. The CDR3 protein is CASRPTASGNTIYF. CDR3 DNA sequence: TGTGCCAGCAGGCCGACAGCCTCTGGAAACACCATATATTTT.

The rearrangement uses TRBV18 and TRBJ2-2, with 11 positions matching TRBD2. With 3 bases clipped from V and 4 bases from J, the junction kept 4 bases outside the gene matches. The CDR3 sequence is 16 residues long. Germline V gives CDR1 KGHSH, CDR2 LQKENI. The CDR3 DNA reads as TGTGCCAGCTCACCCCTAGCGGGAGGTTTCACCGGGGAGCTGTTTTTT. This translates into CASSPLAGGFTGELFF.

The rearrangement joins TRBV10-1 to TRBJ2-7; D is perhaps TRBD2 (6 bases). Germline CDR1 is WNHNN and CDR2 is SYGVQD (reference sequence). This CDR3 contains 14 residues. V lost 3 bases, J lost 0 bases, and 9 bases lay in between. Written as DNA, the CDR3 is TGCGCCAGCAGTGAAGAGCGGGCCTCCTACGAGCAGTACTTC. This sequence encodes CASSEERASYEQYF.

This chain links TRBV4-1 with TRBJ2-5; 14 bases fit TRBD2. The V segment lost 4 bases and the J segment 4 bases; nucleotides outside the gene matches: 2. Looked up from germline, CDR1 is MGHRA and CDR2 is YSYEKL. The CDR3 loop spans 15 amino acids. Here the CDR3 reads CASSRLAGGIETQYF. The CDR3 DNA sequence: TGCGCCAGCAGCCGACTAGCGGGAGGGATAGAGACCCAGTACTTC.

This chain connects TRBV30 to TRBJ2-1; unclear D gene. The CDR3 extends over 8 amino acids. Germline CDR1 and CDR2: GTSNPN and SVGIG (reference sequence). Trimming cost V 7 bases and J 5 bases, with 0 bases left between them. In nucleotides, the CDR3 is TGTGCCTACAATGAGCAGTTCTTC. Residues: CAYNEQFF.

In nucleotides, the CDR3 is TGTGCCAGCAGTTTCTTCGGCTACGAGCAGTACTTC. This encodes CASSFFGYEQYF. This sequence joins TRBV28 and TRBJ2-7; D gene ambiguous. Germline values: CDR1 MDHEN, CDR2 SYDVKM. Trimming pared 3 bases from V and 3 bases from J, leaving 6 bases between. There are 12 residues in the CDR3.

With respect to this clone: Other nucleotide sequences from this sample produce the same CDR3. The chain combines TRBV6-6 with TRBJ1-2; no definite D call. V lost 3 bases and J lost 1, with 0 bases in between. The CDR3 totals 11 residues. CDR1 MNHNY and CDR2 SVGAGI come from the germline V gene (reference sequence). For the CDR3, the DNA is TGTGCCAGCAGTTATAACTATGGCTACACCTTC. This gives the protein CASSYNYGYTF.

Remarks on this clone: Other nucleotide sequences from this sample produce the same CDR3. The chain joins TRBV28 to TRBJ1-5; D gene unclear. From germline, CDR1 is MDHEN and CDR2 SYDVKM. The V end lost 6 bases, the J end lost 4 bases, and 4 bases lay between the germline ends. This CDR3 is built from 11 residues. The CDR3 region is CASSFNQPQHF. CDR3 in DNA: TGTGCCAGCAGCTTTAATCAGCCCCAGCATTTT.

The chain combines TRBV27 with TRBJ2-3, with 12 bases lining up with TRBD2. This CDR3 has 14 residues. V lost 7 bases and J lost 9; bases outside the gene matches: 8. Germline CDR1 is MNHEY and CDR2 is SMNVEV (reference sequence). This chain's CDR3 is CASKSLAGGITQYF. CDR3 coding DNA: TGTGCCAGCAAATCCCTAGCGGGAGGGATAACGCAGTATTTT.

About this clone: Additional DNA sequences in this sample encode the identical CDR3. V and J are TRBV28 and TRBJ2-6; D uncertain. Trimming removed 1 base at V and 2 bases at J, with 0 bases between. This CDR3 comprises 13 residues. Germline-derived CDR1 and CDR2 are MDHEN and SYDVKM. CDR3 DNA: TGTGCCAGCAGTTTATCTGGGGCCAACGTCCTGACTTTC. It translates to CASSLSGANVLTF.

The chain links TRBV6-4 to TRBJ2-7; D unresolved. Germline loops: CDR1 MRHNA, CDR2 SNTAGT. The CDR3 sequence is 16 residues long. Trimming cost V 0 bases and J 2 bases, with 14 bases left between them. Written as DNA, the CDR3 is TGTGCCAGCAGTGACTCGACGTCGCTCTTACCCTACGAGCAGTACTTC. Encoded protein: CASSDSTSLLPYEQYF.

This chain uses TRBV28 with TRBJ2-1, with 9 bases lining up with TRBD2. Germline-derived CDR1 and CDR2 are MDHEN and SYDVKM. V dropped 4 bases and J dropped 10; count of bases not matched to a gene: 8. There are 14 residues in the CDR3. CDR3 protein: CASSSYSTSGEQFF. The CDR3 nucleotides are TGTGCCAGCAGTTCCTACTCGACTAGCGGCGAGCAGTTCTTC.

This CDR3 is CASSFRRARSTDTQYF. The CDR3 coding sequence is TGTGCCAGCAGCTTCCGGAGGGCCCGTAGCACAGATACGCAGTATTTT. The chain employs TRBV12-1 and TRBJ2-3; TRBD2, the table's D call, was not compared with the DNA. TRBV12-1 is a recognized pseudogene. The CDR3 has 16 amino acids.

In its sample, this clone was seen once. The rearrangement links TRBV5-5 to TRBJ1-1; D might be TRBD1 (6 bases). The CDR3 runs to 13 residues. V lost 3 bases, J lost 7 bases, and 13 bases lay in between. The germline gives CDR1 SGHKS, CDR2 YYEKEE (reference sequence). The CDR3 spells CASSWTEGNEAFF. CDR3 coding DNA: TGTGCCAGCAGCTGGACAGAGGGAAATGAAGCTTTCTTT.

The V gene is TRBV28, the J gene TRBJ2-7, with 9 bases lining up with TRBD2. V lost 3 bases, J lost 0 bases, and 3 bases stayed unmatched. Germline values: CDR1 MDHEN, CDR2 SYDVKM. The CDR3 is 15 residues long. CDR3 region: CASSFVTSGSYEQYF. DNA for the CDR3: TGTGCCAGCAGTTTCGTGACTAGCGGCTCCTACGAGCAGTACTTC.

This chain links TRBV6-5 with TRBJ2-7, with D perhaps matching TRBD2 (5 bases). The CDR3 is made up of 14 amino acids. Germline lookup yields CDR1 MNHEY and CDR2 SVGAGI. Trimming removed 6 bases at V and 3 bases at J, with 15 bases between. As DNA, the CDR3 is TGTGCCAGCAGCCCCGCCCCGGGAAACTACGAGCAGTACTTC. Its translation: CASSPAPGNYEQYF.